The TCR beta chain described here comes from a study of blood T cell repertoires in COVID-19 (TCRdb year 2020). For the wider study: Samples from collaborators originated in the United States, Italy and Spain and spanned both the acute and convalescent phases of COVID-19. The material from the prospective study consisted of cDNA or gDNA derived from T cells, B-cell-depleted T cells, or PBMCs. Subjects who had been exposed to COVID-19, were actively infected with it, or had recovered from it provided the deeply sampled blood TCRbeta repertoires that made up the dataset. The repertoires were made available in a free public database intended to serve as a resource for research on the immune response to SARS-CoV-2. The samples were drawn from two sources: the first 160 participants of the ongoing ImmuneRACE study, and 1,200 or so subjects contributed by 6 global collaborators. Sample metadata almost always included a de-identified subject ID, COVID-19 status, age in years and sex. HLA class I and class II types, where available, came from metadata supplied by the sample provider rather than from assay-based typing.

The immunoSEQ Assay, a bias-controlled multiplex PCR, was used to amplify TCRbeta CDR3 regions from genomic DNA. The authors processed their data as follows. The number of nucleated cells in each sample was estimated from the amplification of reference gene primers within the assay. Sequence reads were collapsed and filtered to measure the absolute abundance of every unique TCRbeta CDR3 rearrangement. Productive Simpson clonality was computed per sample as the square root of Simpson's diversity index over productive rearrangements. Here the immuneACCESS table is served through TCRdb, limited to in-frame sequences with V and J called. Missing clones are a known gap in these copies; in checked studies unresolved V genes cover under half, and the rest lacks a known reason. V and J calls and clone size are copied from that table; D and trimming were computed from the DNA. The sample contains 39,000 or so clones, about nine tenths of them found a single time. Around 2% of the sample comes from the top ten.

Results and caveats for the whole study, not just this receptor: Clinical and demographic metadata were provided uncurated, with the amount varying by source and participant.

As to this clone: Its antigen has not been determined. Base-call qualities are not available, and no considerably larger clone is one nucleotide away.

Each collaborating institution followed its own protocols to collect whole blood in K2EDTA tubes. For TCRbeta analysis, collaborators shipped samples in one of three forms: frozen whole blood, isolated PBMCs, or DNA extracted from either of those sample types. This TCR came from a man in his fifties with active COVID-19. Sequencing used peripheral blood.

The bases are TGTGCCTGGACAGGGGGCGAGGATCAGCCCCAGCATTTT. The resulting protein is CAWTGGEDQPQHF. The chain joins TRBV30 to TRBJ1-5, and 8 junction bases match TRBD1. Per the germline V gene (reference sequence), GTSNPN is the CDR1 and SVGIG is the CDR2. The CDR3 holds 13 amino acids from the cysteine to the phenylalanine. This entry keeps only the CDR3 DNA: 39 bases, framed from base 1. Here V drops 4 bases and J drops 5 bases, and the junction holds 4 bases not matched to any gene.